One and the same sample provided the 24 T cell receptor beta chains below, sequenced in a study of human T cells and chemical hapten exposure. Time point here: healthy volunteer bleed at 2 weeks. Blood, whole and unfractionated, served as the source for total RNA extraction. TCRdb re-derived calls from the RACE reads in MiXCR, one entry per CDR3 protein. The sample has about 41,000 distinct CDR3 sequences, approximately 4.8% seen once. Sample: whole blood. The receptors were gathered from a human donor in good health. Some clones in this sample may be carry-over from other donors' samples.

This clonotype was detected ten times or more. The genes are TRBV28 and TRBJ2-7, with D perhaps matching TRBD1 or TRBD2 (5 bases each). Looked up from germline, CDR1 is MDHEN and CDR2 is SYDVKM. Trimming pared 5 bases from V and 7 bases from J, leaving 12 bases between. The CDR3 spans 12 residues. DNA for the CDR3: TGTGCCAGCAGTCCCTGGGACGGTGAGCAGTACTTC. Protein product: CASSPWDGEQYF.

Ten or more counts support this clonotype. The chain uses TRBV7-3 and TRBJ1-5; perhaps TRBD1 as D (5 bases). The CDR3 is 14 amino acids. From germline, CDR1 is SGHTA and CDR2 FQGTGA. Trimming pared 5 bases from V and 4 bases from J, leaving 12 bases between. CDR3 nucleotides: TGTGCCAGCAGCATTGTGCCAGGGAATCAGCCCCAGCATTTT. It is translated as CASSIVPGNQPQHF. Drawing the rest from reference TRBV7-3 and TRBJ1-5, the complete variable domain is GAGVSQTPSNKVTEKGKYVELRCDPISGHTALYWYRQSLGQGPEFLIYFQGTGAADDSGLPNDRFFAVRPEGSVSTLKIQRTERGDSAVYLCASSIVPGNQPQHFGDGTRLSIL.

There are many counts of this clonotype. The rearrangement joins TRBV7-3 to TRBJ2-2; either TRBD1 or TRBD2 may supply D (5 bases each). This CDR3 has 15 amino acids. Germline-derived CDR1 and CDR2 are SGHTA and FQGTGA. Between the trimmed V and J ends, which lost 1 base and 6 bases, there was a span of 12 bases. The CDR3 loop is CASSLNLEGSGELFF. The CDR3 DNA follows: TGTGCCAGCAGCTTAAATTTAGAGGGGTCCGGGGAGCTGTTTTTT.

Many counts were recorded for this clonotype. The chain recombines TRBV5-6 with TRBJ1-6; D is ambiguous. Germline V lookup: CDR1 SGHDT, CDR2 YYEEEE. Trimming shortened V by 4 bases and J by 10 bases, and 18 bases separated the two germline ends. This CDR3 spans 15 amino acids. The CDR3 coding sequence is TGTGCCAGCAGCGCCGAGGGAGGTCTAAAGTCACCCCTCCACTTT. Its protein product is CASSAEGGLKSPLHF.

This clonotype was picked up a small number of times. J is TRBJ2-3 and V is TRBV11-2; 7 bases are a match to TRBD2. The CDR3 length is 16 residues. V dropped 0 bases and J dropped 2; count of bases not matched to a gene: 5. Germline V lookup: CDR1 SGHAT, CDR2 FQNNGV. The CDR3 here is CASSLEASGYTDTQYF. For the CDR3, the DNA is TGTGCCAGCAGCTTAGAGGCTAGCGGCTACACAGATACGCAGTATTTT.

This clonotype was observed a handful of times. The J gene is TRBJ2-1, the V gene TRBV2, with 9 nucleotides matching TRBD1. The CDR3 extends over 12 amino acids. With 5 bases clipped from V and 14 bases from J, the junction kept 7 bases outside the gene matches. CDR1 and CDR2 (germline): SNHLY, FYNNEI. The chain's CDR3 is CASSRQGGLEFF. The CDR3 DNA reads as TGTGCCAGCAGTAGACAGGGGGGGCTTGAGTTCTTC.

In its sample, this clonotype was seen many times. The chain employs TRBV6-5 and TRBJ2-3; 9 bases match TRBD2. V lost 3 bases and J lost 5; bases outside the gene matches: 9. The CDR3 is 16 amino acids. Germline loops: CDR1 MNHEY, CDR2 SVGAGI. The CDR3, as DNA: TGTGCCAGCAGTTATTATCGCGGGAGGGCGGGAGATACGCAGTATTTT. It encodes CASSYYRGRAGDTQYF.

As to this clonotype: A much larger clone sits a single nucleotide away, making a read error possible. The chain uses TRBV6-6 and TRBJ1-6; D gene ambiguous. The V gene's germline CDR1 is MNHNY and CDR2 SVGAGI (reference sequence). Between the trimmed V and J ends, which lost 4 bases and 0 bases, there was a span of 19 bases. The CDR3 is made up of 19 amino acids. CDR3 DNA sequence: TGTGCCAGCAGTTTAACCGGGAAATCGACAAGCTCCTATAATTCACCCCTCCACTTT. Its protein is CASSLTGKSTSSYNSPLHF.

The rearrangement links TRBV9 to TRBJ2-4; TRBD1 is a possible D gene (5 bases). The V end was cut by 0 bases, the J end by 1 base, with 14 bases between. CDR1 and CDR2 from the germline V gene are SGDLS and YYNGEE. The CDR3 sequence is 17 residues long. As DNA, the CDR3 is TGTGCCAGCAGCGTAGACCCCCCGTCAGGGGCCAAAAACATTCAGTACTTC. Translated: CASSVDPPSGAKNIQYF.

The chain recombines TRBV11-2 with TRBJ2-5; TRBD2 agrees at 8 bases. Germline CDR1 SGHAT, CDR2 FQNNGV. The CDR3 is 15 amino acids. V shed 4 bases, J shed 1 base, and the junction held 5 bases outside the gene matches. The CDR3 DNA follows: TGTGCCAGCAGCTCTCTGACTAGCGCCCAAGAGACCCAGTACTTC. Amino acids: CASSSLTSAQETQYF.

The chain is built from TRBV24-1 and TRBJ2-3; either TRBD1 or TRBD2 may fit D (5 bases each). The CDR3 totals 15 residues. CDR1 is KGHDR and CDR2 is SFDVKD in the germline V gene. The germline V and J ends were trimmed by 2 bases and 3 bases, with 11 bases remaining between them. Here the CDR3 reads CATSDWGFGTDTQYF. The CDR3 coding sequence is TGTGCCACCAGTGATTGGGGGTTCGGAACAGATACGCAGTATTTT.

In its sample, this clonotype was seen many times. The chain joins TRBV5-1 to TRBJ1-2, with D tentatively TRBD1 (5 bases). The CDR3 has 13 residues. The germline V gene encodes CDR1 SGHRS and CDR2 YFSETQ. The germline V and J ends were trimmed by 6 bases and 6 bases, with 15 bases remaining between them. The CDR3 DNA sequence: TGCGCCAGCACCACCCAGGGCTTGGATGGCTACACCTTC. It specifies CASTTQGLDGYTF. Variable domain in full (rest from reference TRBV5-1 and TRBJ1-2): KAGVTQTPRYLIKTRGQQVTLSCSPISGHRSVSWYQQTPGQGLQFLFEYFSETQRNKGNFPGRFSGRQFSNSRSEMNVSTLELGDSALYLCASTTQGLDGYTFGSGTRLTVV.

This clonotype occurred many times. This chain joins TRBV2 and TRBJ2-1, with D maybe TRBD2 (6 bases). In germline, CDR1 is SNHLY, CDR2 FYNNEI. CDR3 length: 14 amino acids. V lost 1 base and J 4 bases, leaving 8 bases between the germline ends. CDR3 sequence (DNA): TGTGCCAGCAGTGAAGGGCGGGGTTACAATGAGCAGTTCTTC. This gives the protein CASSEGRGYNEQFF.

Regarding this clonotype: Being one base from a much bigger clone, this may be a read error. The CDR3 region is CASSQVNGGRDTQYF. The DNA of the CDR3 is TGTGCCAGCAGCCAAGTCAACGGAGGCAGGGATACGCAGTATTTT. The V gene is TRBV3-1, the J gene TRBJ2-3, with a weak D call TRBD2 (5 bases). The V and J ends lost 1 base and 6 bases respectively, with 14 bases between them. Germline V gene lookup returns CDR1 LGHDT and CDR2 YNNKEL (reference sequence). The CDR3 is made up of 15 amino acids.

There are many counts of this clonotype. The chain combines TRBV6-5 with TRBJ2-7; 8 bases map to TRBD2. V lost 2 bases and J lost 0; bases outside the gene matches: 0. The CDR3 covers 14 residues. Germline CDR1 MNHEY, CDR2 SVGAGI. The CDR3 DNA follows: TGTGCCAGCAGTTACGGGACTAGCTCCTACGAGCAGTACTTC. Encoded protein: CASSYGTSSYEQYF.

At least ten counts were recorded for this clonotype. V usage is TRBV3-1 and J usage is TRBJ1-2; the D is unclear. Per germline, CDR1 LGHDT and CDR2 YNNKEL (reference sequence). This CDR3 has 16 residues. Trimming left V 0 bases short and J 7 bases short, with 18 bases between. The CDR3 loop is CASSQDWQAEGRGYTF. CDR3 in DNA: TGTGCCAGCAGCCAAGATTGGCAGGCGGAGGGTCGTGGCTACACCTTC.

This clonotype was seen many times. This chain links TRBV6-6 with TRBJ2-3; D call uncertain. This CDR3 has 14 amino acids. The V end was cut by 2 bases, the J end by 4 bases, with 10 bases between. The germline V gene encodes CDR1 MNHNY and CDR2 SVGAGI (reference sequence). CDR3 amino acids: CASSYGPASDTQYF. In nucleotides, the CDR3 is TGTGCCAGCAGTTACGGTCCGGCGTCAGATACGCAGTATTTT.

V is TRBV2 and J is TRBJ1-2; D ambiguous. The germline V gene encodes CDR1 SNHLY and CDR2 FYNNEI. Trimming took 8 bases from V and 8 from J, leaving 18 bases between them. The length of the CDR3 is 13 residues. In DNA, the CDR3 is TGTGCCAGCGGAGGCACGGGTAACTCCGGCTACACCTTC. Its protein product is CASGGTGNSGYTF.

This clonotype was found many times. This chain uses TRBV6-5 with TRBJ2-1; D gene unclear. This CDR3 is 15 amino acids long. Germline V gene lookup returns CDR1 MNHEY and CDR2 SVGAGI. V was trimmed by 6 bases and J by 1 base, leaving 13 bases between them. The CDR3 nucleotides are TGTGCCAGCAGGGACGACGGGTTATCCTACAATGAGCAGTTCTTC. It yields the protein CASRDDGLSYNEQFF.

The chain has TRBV20-1 and TRBJ1-5; the D is unclear. The CDR3 consists of 12 residues. Trimming took 7 bases from V and 3 from J, leaving 10 bases between them. From germline, CDR1 is DFQATT and CDR2 SNEGSKA (reference sequence). The CDR3 reads CSVVGDNQPQHF. The CDR3 coding sequence is TGCAGTGTTGTGGGAGACAATCAGCCCCAGCATTTT.

This rearrangement joins TRBV14 to TRBJ1-2; tentative D call: TRBD1 (5 bases). V was pared by 0 bases and J by 7 bases, with 18 bases between. The germline V gene encodes CDR1 SGHDN and CDR2 FVKESK. The CDR3 is made up of 16 amino acids. The CDR3 DNA reads TGTGCCAGCAGCCAAGATTGGCAGCCTTGGGGGTCTGGCTACACCTTC. Translating it yields CASSQDWQPWGSGYTF.

This clonotype was observed a handful of times. V usage is TRBV6-6 and J usage is TRBJ1-1; a possible D gene is TRBD1 (6 bases). The germline V gene has CDR1 MNHNY and CDR2 SVGAGI (reference sequence). The CDR3 runs 15 residues. V was shortened by 5 bases and J by 3 bases, with 16 bases between the two germline ends. The CDR3 bases are TGTGCCAGCAGTCCGCCAGGGGCCCCTCACACTGAAGCTTTCTTT. Translating it yields CASSPPGAPHTEAFF.

This clonotype was detected many times. The genes are TRBV21-1 and TRBJ2-4. TRBV21-1 is a documented pseudogene. The CDR3 spans 11 residues. This CDR3 reads CASSKDYIQYF. The CDR3 nucleotides read TGTGCCAGCAGCAAAGACTACATTCAGTACTTC.

This clonotype was found many times. The gene calls are TRBV12-3 or TRBV12-4 and TRBJ1-4; D gene unclear. This CDR3 has 14 amino acids. V was cut by 3 bases and J by 6 bases, with 11 bases left in between. CDR3 amino acids: CASSFGPVDEKLFF. In DNA form, the CDR3 reads TGTGCCAGCAGTTTTGGACCGGTGGATGAAAAACTGTTTTTT.